This TCR beta chain was captured by sequencing in a study of beta chain features in type 1 diabetes. Study context: Cells sorted and examined across all samples totaled more than 95,000,000.

The CDR3 runs 17 residues. V was pared by 2 bases and J by 0 bases, with 8 bases of the junction left unmatched. Germline V lookup: CDR1 SGHTA, CDR2 FQGNSA. The sample holds a few counts of this clone. Its antigen is unidentified. Every bit of the isolated RNA underwent reverse transcription, so sequencing read expressed TCRB transcripts. Assay: immunoSEQ multiplex PCR; the TCRdb copy retains only in-frame clones and omits some. The table has more than 100,000 clones, 15% to 20% seen once; the top ten hold about 2.5%. Notes on the study in general: In every one of the four CD4+ subsets, TCRB CDR3s were moderately but significantly shorter in Type 1 diabetes patients. Any HLA type influence on TCRB rearrangement was left unresolved here.

The V gene is TRBV7-2, the J gene TRBJ2-3; 7 positions agree with TRBD2. The receptor comes from a man aged 30 to 45 with type 1 diabetes. Material for sequencing was central memory CD4+ T cells from blood. The CDR3 loop reads CASSLLAVGSSTDTQYF. In nucleotides, the CDR3 is TGTGCCAGCAGCTTACTAGCGGTTGGTTCTAGCACAGATACGCAGTATTTT.